These T cell receptor beta chains were read from a single sample in a study of early T cells in non-severe SARS-CoV-2 infection. TCRdb used MiXCR to reprocess the 5' RACE reads, holding one entry per CDR3 protein. The data show 100,000 to 150,000 distinct CDR3 sequences, 14% to 15% seen once. The material sequenced was whole blood. All receptors derive from an adult who was a healthcare worker with PCR-confirmed SARS-CoV-2 infection or an uninfected control (not recorded which). The CDR3 runs from the conserved cysteine through the conserved F or W. D genes are given only for firm matches. Only some rows state a clone size, as once, few, many or a class for expanded clones.

cdr3_nt: TGCGCCAGCAGCTTTAATCGCCCTAGAGAGACCCAGTACTTC
cdr3_aa: CASSFNRPRETQYF
j_call: TRBJ2-5
clone_size: .
d_call: .
v_call: TRBV5-1
cdr3_length: 14

cdr3_nt: TGCAGTGCAGGGGCCGGCGGGGCTGAAGCTTTCTTT
cdr3_aa: CSAGAGGAEAFF
j_call: TRBJ1-1
clone_size: .
d_call: .
v_call: TRBV20-1
cdr3_length: 12

cdr3_nt: TGCAGTGCTAGGGTTGGGACAACTCTCTCCTACGAGCAGTACTTC
cdr3_aa: CSARVGTTLSYEQYF
j_call: TRBJ2-7
clone_size: many
d_call: .
v_call: TRBV20-1
cdr3_length: 15

cdr3_nt: TGCGCCAGCAGCCAATTGATTAGCGGAGTCACTGAAGCTTTCTTT
cdr3_aa: CASSQLISGVTEAFF
j_call: TRBJ1-1
clone_size: few
d_call: .
v_call: TRBV4-1
cdr3_length: 15

cdr3_nt: TGTGCCAGCAGCCCCCAGGTTGGGACTAGCCAGTATTTT
cdr3_aa: CASSPQVGTSQYF
j_call: TRBJ2-3
clone_size: .
d_call: TRBD2
v_call: TRBV9
cdr3_length: 13

cdr3_nt: TGTGCCAGCAATCCCGGGACAGGGCACAATGAGCAGTTCTTC
cdr3_aa: CASNPGTGHNEQFF
j_call: TRBJ2-1
clone_size: few
d_call: TRBD1
v_call: TRBV18
cdr3_length: 14

cdr3_nt: TGTGCCACCCAGGACAGGGGGCTTGCTGGCTACACCTTC
cdr3_aa: CATQDRGLAGYTF
j_call: TRBJ1-2
clone_size: .
d_call: TRBD1
v_call: TRBV12-3/TRBV12-4
cdr3_length: 13

cdr3_nt: TGCAGTGCTATCCAGGGGGCCGGGGAGCTGTTTTTT
cdr3_aa: CSAIQGAGELFF
j_call: TRBJ2-2
clone_size: .
d_call: TRBD1
v_call: TRBV20-1
cdr3_length: 12

cdr3_nt: TGTGCCAGCTCACCTGAATCCCCCACACAGAGGTCTCCAGATACGCAGTATTTT
cdr3_aa: CASSPESPTQRSPDTQYF
j_call: TRBJ2-3
clone_size: few
d_call: .
v_call: TRBV18
cdr3_length: 18

cdr3_nt: TGTGCCAGCAGCTTAGGGCTCAGGGGTGACGGAAACACCATATATTTT
cdr3_aa: CASSLGLRGDGNTIYF
j_call: TRBJ1-3
clone_size: .
d_call: .
v_call: TRBV7-6
cdr3_length: 16

cdr3_nt: TGTGCCACCAGTGGTCCGGACAGGGTCTCCAACTACGAGCAGTACTTC
cdr3_aa: CATSGPDRVSNYEQYF
j_call: TRBJ2-7
clone_size: few
d_call: TRBD1
v_call: TRBV24-1
cdr3_length: 16

cdr3_nt: TGTGCCAGTATCTCGACAAGAGGGATGGGAGGCTACACCTTC
cdr3_aa: CASISTRGMGGYTF
j_call: TRBJ1-2
clone_size: few
d_call: .
v_call: TRBV19
cdr3_length: 14

cdr3_nt: TGCGCCAGCAGCCGAGTGTTGAATGAAAAACTGTTTTTT
cdr3_aa: CASSRVLNEKLFF
j_call: TRBJ1-4
clone_size: .
d_call: .
v_call: TRBV4-1
cdr3_length: 13

cdr3_nt: TGCAGTGCTAGGGTAGGCTACGAGCAGTACTTC
cdr3_aa: CSARVGYEQYF
j_call: TRBJ2-7
clone_size: few
d_call: .
v_call: TRBV20-1
cdr3_length: 11

cdr3_nt: TGTGCCAGCAGCTTTCCAATCTCCGGGACAGTCGATGGGGAGACCCAGTACTTC
cdr3_aa: CASSFPISGTVDGETQYF
j_call: TRBJ2-5
clone_size: few
d_call: TRBD1
v_call: TRBV7-9
cdr3_length: 18

cdr3_nt: TGTGCCAGCAGCTTACCTAGCCAAGAGACCCAGTACTTC
cdr3_aa: CASSLPSQETQYF
j_call: TRBJ2-5
clone_size: few
d_call: .
v_call: TRBV7-2
cdr3_length: 13

cdr3_nt: TGTGCTAGTGGTCTCTTCAGCGCTGAAGCTTTCTTT
cdr3_aa: CASGLFSAEAFF
j_call: TRBJ1-1
clone_size: few
d_call: .
v_call: TRBV12-5
cdr3_length: 12

cdr3_nt: TGCGCCAGCAGCCACGACGGGTCCAGCACAGATACGCAGTATTTT
cdr3_aa: CASSHDGSSTDTQYF
j_call: TRBJ2-3
clone_size: few
d_call: .
v_call: TRBV4-1
cdr3_length: 15

cdr3_nt: TGCGCCAGCAGCCAAGTCGGGGCAGCTGGAAACACCATATATTTT
cdr3_aa: CASSQVGAAGNTIYF
j_call: TRBJ1-3
clone_size: .
d_call: .
v_call: TRBV4-1
cdr3_length: 15

cdr3_nt: TGCAGTGCTAAGGGTTACTCCTACAATGAGCAGTTCTTC
cdr3_aa: CSAKGYSYNEQFF
j_call: TRBJ2-1
clone_size: .
d_call: .
v_call: TRBV20-1
cdr3_length: 13

cdr3_nt: TGTGCCAGCAGCTCCCGCCCGTTAGGTATCCAGTTCTTC
cdr3_aa: CASSSRPLGIQFF
j_call: TRBJ2-1
clone_size: .
d_call: .
v_call: TRBV7-2
cdr3_length: 13

cdr3_nt: TGCGCCAGCAGTTTGAGAGTTGGTTCACCCCTCCACTTT
cdr3_aa: CASSLRVGSPLHF
j_call: TRBJ1-6
clone_size: .
d_call: .
v_call: TRBV10-2
cdr3_length: 13

cdr3_nt: TGCGCCAGCAAGGAAGGGAACAATGAGCAGTTCTTC
cdr3_aa: CASKEGNNEQFF
j_call: TRBJ2-1
clone_size: few
d_call: .
v_call: TRBV5-1
cdr3_length: 12

cdr3_nt: TGTGCCAGCAGTTACGATCCCGTCGGGGAGCTGTTTTTT
cdr3_aa: CASSYDPVGELFF
j_call: TRBJ2-2
clone_size: many
d_call: .
v_call: TRBV12-3/TRBV12-4
cdr3_length: 13

cdr3_nt: TGTGCCAGCAGCTTAGAGGACAGTCAAGAGACCCAGTACTTC
cdr3_aa: CASSLEDSQETQYF
j_call: TRBJ2-5
clone_size: .
d_call: .
v_call: TRBV7-7
cdr3_length: 14

cdr3_nt: TGTGCCAGCACCCCAGGGGGAGAGACCCAGTACTTC
cdr3_aa: CASTPGGETQYF
j_call: TRBJ2-5
clone_size: many
d_call: TRBD1
v_call: TRBV6-2/TRBV6-3
cdr3_length: 12

cdr3_nt: TGCGCCAGCAGCCAGGAGACTTTAACTGGGGCCGGGGAGCTGTTTTTT
cdr3_aa: CASSQETLTGAGELFF
j_call: TRBJ2-2
clone_size: .
d_call: .
v_call: TRBV4-1
cdr3_length: 16

cdr3_nt: TGTGCCTGGAGTGACAGGGTTCGAGGGACCCAGTACTTC
cdr3_aa: CAWSDRVRGTQYF
j_call: TRBJ2-5
clone_size: .
d_call: .
v_call: TRBV30
cdr3_length: 13

cdr3_nt: TGTGCCAGCAGCCGGACAGGGGGCAGCAATCAGCCCCAGCATTTT
cdr3_aa: CASSRTGGSNQPQHF
j_call: TRBJ1-5
clone_size: few
d_call: TRBD1
v_call: TRBV7-9
cdr3_length: 15

cdr3_nt: TGTGCCTGGAGTGGCGGGACAGGGGACCCTGGAAACACCATATATTTT
cdr3_aa: CAWSGGTGDPGNTIYF
j_call: TRBJ1-3
clone_size: .
d_call: TRBD1
v_call: TRBV30
cdr3_length: 16

cdr3_nt: TGCAGCGTTGCGGAGGGGGGACTTTCATACAATGAGCAGTTCTTC
cdr3_aa: CSVAEGGLSYNEQFF
j_call: TRBJ2-1
clone_size: few
d_call: .
v_call: TRBV29-1
cdr3_length: 15

cdr3_nt: TGTGCCAGCACCCTGGGGGCTTCTAATGAAAAACTGTTTTTT
cdr3_aa: CASTLGASNEKLFF
j_call: TRBJ1-4
clone_size: few
d_call: .
v_call: TRBV11-2
cdr3_length: 14